This paragraph reports one TCR beta chain. The sample comes from a study of blood T cell repertoires in COVID-19. Study-wide background: From the United States, Italy and Spain came samples of acute and convalescent COVID-19. From T cells, B-cell-depleted T cells, or PBMCs came the material, which was cDNA or gDNA.

While infection was still active, Seattle patients were enrolled and then followed longitudinally. The CDR3 spans 15 residues. Deletions cut 3 bases from V and 2 bases from J, with 14 bases between. Germline V gene lookup returns CDR1 SGHRS and CDR2 YFSETQ. Per the study methods: How many nucleated cells were present was estimated from reference gene primer amplification. Repertoires were generated with immunoSEQ multiplex PCR, while TCRdb's copy carries only in-frame clones and drops some. The V and J calls and clone size come from that table; D and trimming were worked out from the DNA. The data show 300,000 to 400,000 clones, approximately 87% seen once.

V usage is TRBV5-1 and J usage is TRBJ2-5, with D tentatively TRBD1 (5 bases). This TCR derives from a woman in her forties or fifties with COVID-19, enrolled during active disease. Material: peripheral blood. The CDR3 region has the DNA TGCGCCAGCAGCTCTGACCAGGGTACTCAAGAGACCCAGTACTTC. Protein: CASSSDQGTQETQYF.